This entry concerns a single T cell receptor beta chain. Generated by immunoSEQ multiplex PCR, the TCRdb table keeps only in-frame clones and is missing some. This sample has almost 200,000 clones; 86% occur once, and the top ten carry 0.75% to 0.9%. The data stem from a study of blood T cell repertoires in COVID-19. CDR1 and CDR2 from the germline V gene are LGHNA and YNFKEQ. The CDR3 length is 16 residues. With V trimmed by 0 bases and J by 7 bases, 7 bases remained unmatched. The TCR was taken from a woman between 70 and 85 years old with acute or convalescent COVID-19. The sample taken for sequencing was peripheral blood. This chain joins TRBV4-2 and TRBJ2-1; 9 bases match TRBD2. The CDR3 nucleotides are TGTGCCAGCAGCCAAGAATTGGCGGGAGGGGTAAATGAGCAGTTCTTC. Residues: CASSQELAGGVNEQFF.